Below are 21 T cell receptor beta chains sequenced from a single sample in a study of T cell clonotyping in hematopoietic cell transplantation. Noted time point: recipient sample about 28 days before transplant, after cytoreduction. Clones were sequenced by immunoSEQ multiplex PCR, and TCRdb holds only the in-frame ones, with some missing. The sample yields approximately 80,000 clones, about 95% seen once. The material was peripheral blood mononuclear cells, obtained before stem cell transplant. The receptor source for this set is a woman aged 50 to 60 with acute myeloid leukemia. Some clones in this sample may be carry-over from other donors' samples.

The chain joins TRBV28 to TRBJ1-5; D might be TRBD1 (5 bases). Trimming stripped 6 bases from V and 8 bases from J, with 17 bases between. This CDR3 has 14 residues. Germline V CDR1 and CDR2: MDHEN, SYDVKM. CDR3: CASRGTAGVKPQHF. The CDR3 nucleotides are TGTGCCAGCAGAGGGACCGCCGGCGTTAAGCCCCAGCATTTT.

The CDR3 protein is CAWGGAGMSSYEQYF. CDR3 in DNA: TGTGCCTGGGGGGGGGCAGGAATGTCCTCCTACGAGCAGTACTTC. The chain carries TRBV30 and TRBJ2-7, with D possibly matching TRBD2 (7 bases). The CDR3 extends over 15 amino acids. V lost 5 bases, J lost 0 bases, and 17 bases lay in between. Germline assignment: CDR1 GTSNPN and CDR2 SVGIG (reference sequence). The variable domain in full, completed from reference TRBV30 and TRBJ2-7, reads SQTIHQWPATLVQPVGSPLSLECTVEGTSNPNLYWYRQAAGRGLQLLFYSVGIGQISSEVPQNLSASRPQDRQFILSSKKLLLSDSGFYLCAWGGAGMSSYEQYFGPGTRLTVT.

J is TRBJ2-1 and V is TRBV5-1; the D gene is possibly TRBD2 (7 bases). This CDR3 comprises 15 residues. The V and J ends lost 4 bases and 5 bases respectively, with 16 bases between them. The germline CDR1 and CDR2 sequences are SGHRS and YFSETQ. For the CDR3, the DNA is TGCGCCAGCAGCCGTATAGGGGGGGTCCACAATGAGCAGTTCTTC. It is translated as CASSRIGGVHNEQFF. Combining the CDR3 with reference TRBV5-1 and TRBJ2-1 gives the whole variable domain KAGVTQTPRYLIKTRGQQVTLSCSPISGHRSVSWYQQTPGQGLQFLFEYFSETQRNKGNFPGRFSGRQFSNSRSEMNVSTLELGDSALYLCASSRIGGVHNEQFFGPGTRLTVL.

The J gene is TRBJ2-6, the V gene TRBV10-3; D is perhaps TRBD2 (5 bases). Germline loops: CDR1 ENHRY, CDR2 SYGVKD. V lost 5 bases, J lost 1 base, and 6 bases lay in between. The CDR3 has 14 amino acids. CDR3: CAISRGSGANVLTF. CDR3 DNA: TGTGCCATCAGTCGCGGGTCTGGGGCCAACGTCCTGACTTTC.

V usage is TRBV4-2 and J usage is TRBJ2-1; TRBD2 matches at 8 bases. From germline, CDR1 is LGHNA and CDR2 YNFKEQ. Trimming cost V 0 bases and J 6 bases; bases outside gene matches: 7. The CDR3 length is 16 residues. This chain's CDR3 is CASSQDQGLVANEQFF. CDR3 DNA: TGTGCCAGCAGCCAAGATCAGGGACTAGTAGCCAATGAGCAGTTCTTC.

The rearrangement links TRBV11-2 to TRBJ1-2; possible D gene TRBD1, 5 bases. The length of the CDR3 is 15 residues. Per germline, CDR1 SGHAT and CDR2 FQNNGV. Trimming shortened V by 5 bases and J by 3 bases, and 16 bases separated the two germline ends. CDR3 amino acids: CASSPSGQGYYGYTF. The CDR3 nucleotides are TGTGCCAGCAGCCCTTCTGGGCAGGGCTACTATGGCTACACCTTC.

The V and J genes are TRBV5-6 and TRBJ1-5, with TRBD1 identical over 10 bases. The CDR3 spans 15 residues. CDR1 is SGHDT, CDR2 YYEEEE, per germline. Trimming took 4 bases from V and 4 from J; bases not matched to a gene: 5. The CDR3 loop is CASSRGTGVNQPQHF. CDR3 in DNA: TGTGCCAGCAGCCGCGGGACAGGGGTAAATCAGCCCCAGCATTTT.

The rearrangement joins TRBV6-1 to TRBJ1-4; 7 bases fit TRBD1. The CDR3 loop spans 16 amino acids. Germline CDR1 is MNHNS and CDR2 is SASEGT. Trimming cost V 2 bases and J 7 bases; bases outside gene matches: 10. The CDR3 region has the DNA TGTGCCAGCAGTGAACCGGCCGGGGCAGGGGGTGAAAAACTGTTTTTT. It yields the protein CASSEPAGAGGEKLFF.

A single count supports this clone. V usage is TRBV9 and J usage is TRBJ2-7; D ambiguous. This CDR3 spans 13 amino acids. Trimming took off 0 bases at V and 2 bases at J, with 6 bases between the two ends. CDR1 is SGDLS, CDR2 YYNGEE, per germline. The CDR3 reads CASSVDTTYEQYF. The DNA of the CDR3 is TGTGCCAGCAGCGTAGACACAACCTACGAGCAGTACTTC.

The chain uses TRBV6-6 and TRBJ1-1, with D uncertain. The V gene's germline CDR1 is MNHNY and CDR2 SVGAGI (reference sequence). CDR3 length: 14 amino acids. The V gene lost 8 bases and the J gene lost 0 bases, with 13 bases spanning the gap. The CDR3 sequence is CASSEGFMNTEAFF. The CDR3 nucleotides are TGTGCCAGCTCTGAAGGTTTCATGAACACTGAAGCTTTCTTT.

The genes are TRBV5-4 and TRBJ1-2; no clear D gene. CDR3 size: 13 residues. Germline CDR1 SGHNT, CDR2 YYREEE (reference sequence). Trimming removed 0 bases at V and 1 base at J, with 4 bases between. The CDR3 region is CASSLGSNYGYTF. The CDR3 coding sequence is TGTGCCAGCAGCTTGGGGAGTAACTATGGCTACACCTTC. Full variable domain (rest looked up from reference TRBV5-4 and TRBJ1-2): ETGVTQSPTHLIKTRGQQVTLRCSSQSGHNTVSWYQQALGQGPQFIFQYYREEENGRGNFPPRFSGLQFPNYSSELNVNALELDDSALYLCASSLGSNYGYTFGSGTRLTVV.

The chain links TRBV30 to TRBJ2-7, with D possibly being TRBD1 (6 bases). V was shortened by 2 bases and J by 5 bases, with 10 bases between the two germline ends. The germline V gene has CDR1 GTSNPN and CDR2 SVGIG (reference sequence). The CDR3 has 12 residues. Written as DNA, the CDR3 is TGTGCCTGGAGTCAGGGGCCCGACGAGCAGTACTTC. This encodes CAWSQGPDEQYF. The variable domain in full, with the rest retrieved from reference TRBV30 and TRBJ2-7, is SQTIHQWPATLVQPVGSPLSLECTVEGTSNPNLYWYRQAAGRGLQLLFYSVGIGQISSEVPQNLSASRPQDRQFILSSKKLLLSDSGFYLCAWSQGPDEQYFGPGTRLTVT.

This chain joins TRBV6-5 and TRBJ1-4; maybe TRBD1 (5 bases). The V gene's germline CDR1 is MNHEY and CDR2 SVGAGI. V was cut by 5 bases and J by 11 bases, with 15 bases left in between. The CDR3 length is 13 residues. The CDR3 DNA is TGTGCCAGCAGTCCAGGGAGTCCTGACAAACTGTTTTTT. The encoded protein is CASSPGSPDKLFF.

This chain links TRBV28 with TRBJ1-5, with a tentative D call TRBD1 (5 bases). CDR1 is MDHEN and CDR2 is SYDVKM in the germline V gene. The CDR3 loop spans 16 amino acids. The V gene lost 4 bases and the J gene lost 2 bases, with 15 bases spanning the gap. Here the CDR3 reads CASSSFGQGGNQPQHF. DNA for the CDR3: TGTGCCAGCAGTTCCTTCGGGCAGGGCGGCAATCAGCCCCAGCATTTT.

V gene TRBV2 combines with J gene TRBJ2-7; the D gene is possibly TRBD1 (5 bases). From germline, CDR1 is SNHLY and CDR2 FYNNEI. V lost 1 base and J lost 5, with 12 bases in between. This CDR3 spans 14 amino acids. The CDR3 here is CASSEVHRPDEQYF. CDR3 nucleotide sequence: TGTGCCAGCAGTGAAGTTCACAGGCCTGACGAGCAGTACTTC.

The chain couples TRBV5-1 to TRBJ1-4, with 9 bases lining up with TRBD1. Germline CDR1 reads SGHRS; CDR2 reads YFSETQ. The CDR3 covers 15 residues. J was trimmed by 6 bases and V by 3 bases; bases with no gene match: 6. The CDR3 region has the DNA TGCGCCAGCAGCTCTGGACAGGGGTCTTATGAAAAACTGTTTTTT. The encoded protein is CASSSGQGSYEKLFF.

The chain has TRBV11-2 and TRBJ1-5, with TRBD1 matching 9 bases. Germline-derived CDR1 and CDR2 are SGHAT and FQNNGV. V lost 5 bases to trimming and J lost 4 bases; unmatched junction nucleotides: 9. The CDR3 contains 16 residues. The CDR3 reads CASSGQQGARNQPQHF. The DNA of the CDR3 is TGTGCCAGCAGCGGACAACAGGGGGCAAGAAATCAGCCCCAGCATTTT.

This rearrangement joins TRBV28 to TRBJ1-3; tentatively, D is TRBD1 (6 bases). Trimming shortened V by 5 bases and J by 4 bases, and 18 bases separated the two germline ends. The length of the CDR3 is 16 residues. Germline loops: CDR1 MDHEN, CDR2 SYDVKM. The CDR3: CASSETGNKGGNTIYF. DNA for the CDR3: TGTGCCAGCAGTGAAACAGGGAATAAGGGAGGAAACACCATATATTTT.

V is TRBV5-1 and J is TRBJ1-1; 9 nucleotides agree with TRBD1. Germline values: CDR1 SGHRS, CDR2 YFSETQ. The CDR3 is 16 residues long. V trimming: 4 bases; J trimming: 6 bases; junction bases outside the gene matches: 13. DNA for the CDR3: TGCGCCAGCAGCAGCTACAGGGGGCGTTCGGTACCTGAAGCTTTCTTT. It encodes CASSSYRGRSVPEAFF.

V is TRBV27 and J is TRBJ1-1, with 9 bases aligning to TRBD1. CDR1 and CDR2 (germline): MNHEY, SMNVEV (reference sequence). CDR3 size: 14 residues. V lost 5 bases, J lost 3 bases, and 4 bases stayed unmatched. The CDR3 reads CASSNDRGDTEAFF. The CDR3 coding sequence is TGTGCCAGCAGTAATGACAGGGGGGACACTGAAGCTTTCTTT.

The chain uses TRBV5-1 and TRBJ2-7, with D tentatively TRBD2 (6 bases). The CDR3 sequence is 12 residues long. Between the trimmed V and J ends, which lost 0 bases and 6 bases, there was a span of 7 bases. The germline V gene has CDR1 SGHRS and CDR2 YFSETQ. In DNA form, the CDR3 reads TGCGCCAGCAGCTTGGGGGGAGGCGAGCAGTACTTC. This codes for CASSLGGGEQYF.